This T cell receptor beta chain was sequenced during a study of CD8 T cells in Susac syndrome. When the RNA was reverse transcribed, random hexamers were used with an input of roughly 0.45 to 1 ug. Multiplex PCR with immunoSEQ amplified the TCR beta CDR3 across 54 Vbeta and 13 Jbeta. TCRdb fed the immunoSEQ multiplex PCR reads into MiXCR, producing one record per CDR3 protein. This table has some 160,000 distinct CDR3 sequences, approximately 94% appearing once. From germline, CDR1 is DFQATT and CDR2 SNEGSKA (reference sequence). The CDR3 is 16 amino acids. Each Susac syndrome patient had definite or probable disease by recently defined criteria.

Sequencing input: CD4+ T cells from PBMCs. The receptor comes from a human donor with Susac syndrome. V is TRBV20-1 and J is TRBJ2-5; 11 bases are shared with TRBD2. The CDR3 DNA reads TGCAGCGGAGTAGACGGGGCTAGCGGGGGGAGGGGGACCCAGTACTTC. Its translation: CSGVDGASGGRGTQYF.